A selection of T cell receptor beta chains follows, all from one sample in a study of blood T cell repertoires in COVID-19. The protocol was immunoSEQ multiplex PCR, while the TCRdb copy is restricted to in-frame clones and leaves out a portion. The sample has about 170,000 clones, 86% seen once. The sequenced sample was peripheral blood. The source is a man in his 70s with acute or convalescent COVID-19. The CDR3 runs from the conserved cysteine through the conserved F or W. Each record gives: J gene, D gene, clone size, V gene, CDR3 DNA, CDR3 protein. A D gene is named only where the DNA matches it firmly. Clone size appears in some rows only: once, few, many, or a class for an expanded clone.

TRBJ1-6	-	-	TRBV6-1	TGTGCCAGCAGTGAAATGACGGGGTACAATTCACCCCTCCACTTT	CASSEMTGYNSPLHF
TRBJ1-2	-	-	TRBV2	TGTGCCAGCAGGTCCGAGGGTTATGGCTACACCTTC	CASRSEGYGYTF
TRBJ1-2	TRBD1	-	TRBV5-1	TGCGCCAGCAGCTTGGGGACAGGGACCTACTATGGCTACACCTTC	CASSLGTGTYYGYTF
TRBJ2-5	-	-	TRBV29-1	TGCAGCTCTCGAGTCGGCGCAGGGGACCAAGAGACCCAGTACTTC	CSSRVGAGDQETQYF
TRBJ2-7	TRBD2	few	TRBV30	TGTGCCTGGGACCCCCTCCGGACTAGCACCTACGAGCAGTACTTC	CAWDPLRTSTYEQYF
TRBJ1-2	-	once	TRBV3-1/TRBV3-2	TGTGCCAGCAGCCTACTGGATAACAGGCGTGGCTACACCTTC	CASSLLDNRRGYTF
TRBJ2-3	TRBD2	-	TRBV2	TGTGCCAGCAAAGCGGGGGGGAGCACAGATACGCAGTATTTT	CASKAGGSTDTQYF
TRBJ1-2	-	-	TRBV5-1	TGCGCCAGCAGCTTGAGGGGGGGCTATGGCTACACCTTC	CASSLRGGYGYTF
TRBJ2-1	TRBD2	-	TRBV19	TGTGCCAGTAGTACGAGACTAGCGGGAGAGTTCTTC	CASSTRLAGEFF
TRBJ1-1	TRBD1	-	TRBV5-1	TGCGCCAGCAGCACTCAGGGGGGCACTGAAGCTTTCTTT	CASSTQGGTEAFF
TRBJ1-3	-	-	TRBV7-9	TGTGCCAGCAGCCCATATAGTCGAAACACCATATATTTT	CASSPYSRNTIYF
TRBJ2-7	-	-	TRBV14	TGTGCCAGCAGCCAAGGCCAGGAGGATTGGGGAACCACACCCTACGAGCAGTACTTC	CASSQGQEDWGTTPYEQYF
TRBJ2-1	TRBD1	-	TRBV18	TGTGCCAGCTCCCGAAGGACAGGGGGTAACAATGAGCAGTTCTTC	CASSRRTGGNNEQFF
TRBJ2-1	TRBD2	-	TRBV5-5	TGTGCCAGCAGCCCGGGACTAGCGGACCTCAATGAGCAGTTCTTC	CASSPGLADLNEQFF
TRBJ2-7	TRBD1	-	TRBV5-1	TGCGCCAGCAGCCGCGGACAGGGAATGGACGAGCAGTACTTC	CASSRGQGMDEQYF
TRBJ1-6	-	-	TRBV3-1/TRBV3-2	TGTGCCAGCAGCCGCCTACAGGGATCCTATAATTCACCCCTCCACTTT	CASSRLQGSYNSPLHF
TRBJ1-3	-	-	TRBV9	TGTGCCAGCAGCGCCAGGGGAGACCCCTCTGGAAACACCATATATTTT	CASSARGDPSGNTIYF
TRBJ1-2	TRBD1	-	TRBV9	TGTGCCAGCAGCCTCGGACAGGCTCTAGACTATGGCTACACCTTC	CASSLGQALDYGYTF
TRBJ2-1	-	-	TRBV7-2	TGTGCCAGCAGCTTAAGAAAGGGACAAGCGCTTGAGCAGTTCTTC	CASSLRKGQALEQFF
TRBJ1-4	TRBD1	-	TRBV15	TGTGCCACCAGCAGACCTACGGACAGGGAGGGCGAAAAACTGTTTTTT	CATSRPTDREGEKLFF
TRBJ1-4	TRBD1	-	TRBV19	TGTGCCAGTAGTAGGACAGGTTGGGGTGAAAAACTGTTTTTT	CASSRTGWGEKLFF
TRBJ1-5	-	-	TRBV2	TGTGCCAGCAGTAGGGACATCCAGCAGGGTCAGCCCCAGCATTTT	CASSRDIQQGQPQHF
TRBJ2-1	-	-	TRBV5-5	TGTGCCAGCAGCTTCTACAGGCTAACCAATGAGCAGTTCTTC	CASSFYRLTNEQFF
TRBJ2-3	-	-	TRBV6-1	TGTGCCAGCAGTGAATTAAGGGGGGGATGGATGGATACGCAGTATTTT	CASSELRGGWMDTQYF
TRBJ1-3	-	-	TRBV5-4	TGTGCCAGCAGCTTAGGAGGGTCGGACGGAAACACCATATATTTT	CASSLGGSDGNTIYF
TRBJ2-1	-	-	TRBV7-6	TGTGCCAGCAGCTTAGAGGTCGGGCAGTTCAGGGCTTTGACGAATGAGCAGTTCTTC	CASSLEVGQFRALTNEQFF
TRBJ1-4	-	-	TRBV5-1	TGCGCCAGCAGCAGCGATACAGGGTTAAATGAAAAACTGTTTTTT	CASSSDTGLNEKLFF
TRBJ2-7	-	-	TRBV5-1	TGCGCCAGCAGCTTGGACCCGCAGTCCTCCTACGAGCAGTACTTC	CASSLDPQSSYEQYF
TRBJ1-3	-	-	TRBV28	TGTGCCAGCAGGCCGCCGGGGGTTCGGAACACCATATATTTT	CASRPPGVRNTIYF
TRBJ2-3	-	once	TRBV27	TGTGCCAGCGGAGGGGCCGGCACAGATACGCAGTATTTT	CASGGAGTDTQYF
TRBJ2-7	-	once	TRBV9	TGTGCCAGCAGCGTGACAGGTCTATCCTACGAGCAGTACTTC	CASSVTGLSYEQYF
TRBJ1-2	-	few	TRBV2	TGTGCCAGCAGTGTATCAGATGGCTACACCTTC	CASSVSDGYTF
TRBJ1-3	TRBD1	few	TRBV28	TGTGCCAGCAGTTTTTGGCAGACAGGGCGGGGAAACACCATATATTTT	CASSFWQTGRGNTIYF
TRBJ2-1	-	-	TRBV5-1	TGCGCCAGCAGCTTGGATCCTCCGAGCTCCTACAATGAGCAGTTCTTC	CASSLDPPSSYNEQFF
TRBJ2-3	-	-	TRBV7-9	TGTGCCAGCAGCTCCTCTGCCAGAGCGGTAGCAATCACAGATACGCAGTATTTT	CASSSSARAVAITDTQYF
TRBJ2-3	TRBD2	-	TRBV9	TGTGCCAGCAGCGTAAGGCCTAGCGGGGGGACAGATACGCAGTATTTT	CASSVRPSGGTDTQYF
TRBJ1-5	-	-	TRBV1	TGCACCAGCAGCCAAGATCGTTCGCAGACTCCTCAGCCCCAGCATTTT	CTSSQDRSQTPQPQHF
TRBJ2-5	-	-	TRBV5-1	TGCGCCAGCAGCTTGTCAGGGAGGGAGACCCAGTACTTC	CASSLSGRETQYF
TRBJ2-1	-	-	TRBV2	TGTGCCAGCACGGAAGGAGGGGATGAGCAGTTCTTC	CASTEGGDEQFF
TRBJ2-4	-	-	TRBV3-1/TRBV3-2	TGTGCCAGCAGCCAAGGGACAGACGGAGAAAACATTCAGTACTTC	CASSQGTDGENIQYF
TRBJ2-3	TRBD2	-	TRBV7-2	TGTGCCAGCAGCTCAATCCCCGCTAGCGGTCTTCGGCGGACGCAGTATTTT	CASSSIPASGLRRTQYF
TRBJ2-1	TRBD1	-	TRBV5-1	TGCGCCAGCAGCATTGGGACAGGGAGAAATGAGCAGTTCTTC	CASSIGTGRNEQFF
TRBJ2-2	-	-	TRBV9	TGTGCCAGCAGCGCGGGAGTGTTCACCGGGGAGCTGTTTTTT	CASSAGVFTGELFF
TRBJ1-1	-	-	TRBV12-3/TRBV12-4	TGTGCCAGCAGTCCTGTTCGAGGCACTGAAGCTTTCTTT	CASSPVRGTEAFF
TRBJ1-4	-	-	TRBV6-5	TGTGCCAGCAGGCCCACGAGGGAACTGTTTTTT	CASRPTRELFF
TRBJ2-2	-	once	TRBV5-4	TGTGCCAGCGGGGCCGCGAACACCGGGGAGCTGTTTTTT	CASGAANTGELFF
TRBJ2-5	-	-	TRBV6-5	TGTGCCAGCACCCTCCCAGGGGAGACCCAGTACTTC	CASTLPGETQYF